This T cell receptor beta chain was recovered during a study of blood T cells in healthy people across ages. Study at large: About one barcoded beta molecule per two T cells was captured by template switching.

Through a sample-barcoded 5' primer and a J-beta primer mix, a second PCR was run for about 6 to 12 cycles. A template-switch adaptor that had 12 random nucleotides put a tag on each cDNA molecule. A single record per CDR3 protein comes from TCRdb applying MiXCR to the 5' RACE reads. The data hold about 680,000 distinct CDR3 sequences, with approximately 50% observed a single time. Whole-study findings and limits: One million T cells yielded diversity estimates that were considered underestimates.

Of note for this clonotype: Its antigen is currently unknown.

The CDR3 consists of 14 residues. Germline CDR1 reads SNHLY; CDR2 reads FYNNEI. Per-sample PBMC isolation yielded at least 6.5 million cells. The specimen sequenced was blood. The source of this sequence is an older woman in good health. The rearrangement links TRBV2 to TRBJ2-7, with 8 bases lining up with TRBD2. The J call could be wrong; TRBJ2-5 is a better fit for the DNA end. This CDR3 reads CASTYSGTSGTQYF. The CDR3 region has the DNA TGTGCCAGCACATATAGCGGGACATCAGGGACCCAGTACTTC.